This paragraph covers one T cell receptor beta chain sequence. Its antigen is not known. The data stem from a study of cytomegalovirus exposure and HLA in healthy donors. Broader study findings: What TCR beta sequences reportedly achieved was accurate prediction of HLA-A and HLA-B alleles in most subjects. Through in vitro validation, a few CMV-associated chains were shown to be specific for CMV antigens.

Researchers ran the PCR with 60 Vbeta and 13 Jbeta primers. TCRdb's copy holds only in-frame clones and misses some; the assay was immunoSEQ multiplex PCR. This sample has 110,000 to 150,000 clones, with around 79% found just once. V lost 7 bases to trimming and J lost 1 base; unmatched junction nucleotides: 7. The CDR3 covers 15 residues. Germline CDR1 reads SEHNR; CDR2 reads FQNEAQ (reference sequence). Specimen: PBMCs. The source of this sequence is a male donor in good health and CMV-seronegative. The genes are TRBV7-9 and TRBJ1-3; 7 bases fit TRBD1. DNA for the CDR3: TGTGCCAGCATTAAAGGACAGGTATCTGGAAACACCATATATTTT. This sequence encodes CASIKGQVSGNTIYF.